The entry below describes one T cell receptor beta chain. This entry belongs to a study of blood T cell repertoires in COVID-19. Study information: The origin of the acute and convalescent COVID-19 samples was the United States, Italy and Spain. PBMCs, B-cell-depleted T cells, or T cells provided the cDNA or gDNA that made up the material.

This CDR3 has 16 amino acids. The V gene's germline CDR1 is LNHDA and CDR2 SQIVND (reference sequence). V dropped 3 bases and J dropped 1; count of bases not matched to a gene: 4. In the authors' workflow: Reference gene primer amplification in the assay estimated nucleated cell counts. The assay was immunoSEQ multiplex PCR, and TCRdb's table has in-frame clones only and misses some. Clone size and the V and J calls come from that table; the DNA yielded D and trimming. The table includes around 62,000 clones, approximately 85% detected once. The sample comprised peripheral blood. The clonotype was recovered from a man aged 45-65 years with acute or convalescent COVID-19. The genes are TRBV19 and TRBJ2-5; 11 nucleotides align to TRBD2. This CDR3 is CASSILAGGAQETQYF. CDR3 nucleotide sequence: TGTGCCAGTAGTATTCTAGCGGGGGGAGCCCAAGAGACCCAGTACTTC.